This TCR beta chain was profiled in a study of Tregs in tolerant kidney transplant recipients. Study outcomes and limitations: Few patients were studied, so findings need validation in larger groups. Expanding Tregs on activated donor B cells appeared to best identify donor-specific TCRbeta clones.

Method: immunoSEQ multiplex PCR; TCRdb's copy keeps in-frame clones and lacks some. The sample records about 120,000 clones, around 91% being singletons. V lost 3 bases, J lost 4 bases, and 11 bases lay in between. The V gene's germline CDR1 is KGHSH and CDR2 LQKENI. CDR3 size: 14 residues. Regarding this clone: Its target is not known.

The genes are TRBV18 and TRBJ2-3, with D perhaps given as TRBD1 or TRBD2 (6 bases each). The TCR was taken from a human donor in good health. The sequenced sample was CD4+ T cells from blood. CDR3 nucleotides: TGTGCCAGCTCACCCCGTGGGGGGCCAGATACGCAGTATTTT. It yields the protein CASSPRGGPDTQYF.